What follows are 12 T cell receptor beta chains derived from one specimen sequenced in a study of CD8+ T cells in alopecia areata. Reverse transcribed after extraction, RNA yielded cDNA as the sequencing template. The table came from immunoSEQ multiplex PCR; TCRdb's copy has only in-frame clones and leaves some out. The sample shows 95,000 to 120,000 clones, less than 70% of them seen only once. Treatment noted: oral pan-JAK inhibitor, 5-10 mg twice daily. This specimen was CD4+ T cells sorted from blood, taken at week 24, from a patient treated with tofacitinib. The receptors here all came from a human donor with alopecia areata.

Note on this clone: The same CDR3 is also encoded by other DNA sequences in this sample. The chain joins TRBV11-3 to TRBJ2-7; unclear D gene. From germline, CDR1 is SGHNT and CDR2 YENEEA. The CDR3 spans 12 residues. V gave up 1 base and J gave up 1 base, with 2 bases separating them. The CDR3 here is CASSLVSYEQYF. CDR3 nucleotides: TGTGCCAGCAGCTTAGTATCCTACGAGCAGTACTTC.

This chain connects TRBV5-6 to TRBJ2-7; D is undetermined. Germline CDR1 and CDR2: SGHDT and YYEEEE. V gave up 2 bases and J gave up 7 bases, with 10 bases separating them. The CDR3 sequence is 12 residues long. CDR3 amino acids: CASSLTVGEQYF. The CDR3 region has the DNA TGTGCCAGCAGCTTAACTGTGGGGGAGCAGTACTTC.

The CDR3 DNA follows: TGTGCCAGCAGCTTAGCCTCGGACAGGGGACGGAGCTACACCTTC. This codes for CASSLASDRGRSYTF. V is TRBV7-2 and J is TRBJ1-2, with 9 bases fitting TRBD1. Trimming took 0 bases from V and 9 from J; bases not matched to a gene: 8. Germline V gene data show CDR1 as SGHTA and CDR2 as FQGNSA. This CDR3 contains 15 residues.

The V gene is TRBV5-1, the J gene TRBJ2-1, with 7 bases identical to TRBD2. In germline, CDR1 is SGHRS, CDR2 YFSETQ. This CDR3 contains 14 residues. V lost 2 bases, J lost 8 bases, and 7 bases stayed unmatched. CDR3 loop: CASSLAGPKHEQFF. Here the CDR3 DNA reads TGCGCCAGCAGCTTAGCGGGGCCCAAACATGAGCAGTTCTTC.

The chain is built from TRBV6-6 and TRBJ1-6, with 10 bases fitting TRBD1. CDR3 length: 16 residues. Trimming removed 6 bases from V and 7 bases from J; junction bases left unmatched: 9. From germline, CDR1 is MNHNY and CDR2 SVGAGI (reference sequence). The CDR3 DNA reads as TGTGCCAGCAGCCCCGACAGGGGGCATCAAAATTCACCCCTCCACTTT. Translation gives CASSPDRGHQNSPLHF.

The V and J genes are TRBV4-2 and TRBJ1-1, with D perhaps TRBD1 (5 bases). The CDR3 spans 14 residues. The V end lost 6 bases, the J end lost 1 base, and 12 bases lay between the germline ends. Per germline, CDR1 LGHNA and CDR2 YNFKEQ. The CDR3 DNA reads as TGTGCCAGCAGACCTCCAGACAGGAACACTGAAGCTTTCTTT. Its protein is CASRPPDRNTEAFF.

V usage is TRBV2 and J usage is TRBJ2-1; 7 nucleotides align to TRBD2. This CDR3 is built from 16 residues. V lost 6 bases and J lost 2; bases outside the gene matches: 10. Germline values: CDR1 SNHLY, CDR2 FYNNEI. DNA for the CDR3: TGTGCCAGCAGCCGATACCCTAGCGGTACCTACAATGAGCAGTTCTTC. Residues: CASSRYPSGTYNEQFF. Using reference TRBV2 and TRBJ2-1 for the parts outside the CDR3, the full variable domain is EPEVTQTPSHQVTQMGQEVILRCVPISNHLYFYWYRQILGQKVEFLVSFYNNEISEKSEIFDDQFSVERPDGSNFTLKIRSTKLEDSAMYFCASSRYPSGTYNEQFFGPGTRLTVL.

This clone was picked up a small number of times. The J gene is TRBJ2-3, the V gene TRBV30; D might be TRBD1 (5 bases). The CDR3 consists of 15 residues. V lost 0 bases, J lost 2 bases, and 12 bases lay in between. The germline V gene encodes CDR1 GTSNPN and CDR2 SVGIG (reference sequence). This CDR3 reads CAWSVGQGATDTQYF. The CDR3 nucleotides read TGTGCCTGGAGTGTAGGCCAAGGGGCCACAGATACGCAGTATTTT.

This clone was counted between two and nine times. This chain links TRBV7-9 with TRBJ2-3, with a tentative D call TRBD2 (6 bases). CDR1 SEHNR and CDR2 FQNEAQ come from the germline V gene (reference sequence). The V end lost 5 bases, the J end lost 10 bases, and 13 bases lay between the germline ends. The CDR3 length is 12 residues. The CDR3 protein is CASSPPGVAQYF. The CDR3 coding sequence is TGTGCCAGCAGCCCCCCGGGGGTTGCGCAGTATTTT. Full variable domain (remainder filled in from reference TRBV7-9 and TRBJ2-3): DTGVSQNPRHKITKRGQNVTFRCDPISEHNRLYWYRQTLGQGPEFLTYFQNEAQLEKSRLLSDRFSAERPKGSFSTLEIQRTEQGDSAMYLCASSPPGVAQYFGPGTRLTVL.

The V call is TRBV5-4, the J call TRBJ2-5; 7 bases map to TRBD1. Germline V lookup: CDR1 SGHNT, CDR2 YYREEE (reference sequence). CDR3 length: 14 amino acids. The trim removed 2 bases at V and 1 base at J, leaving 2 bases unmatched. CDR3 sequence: CASSFGTVQETQYF. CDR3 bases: TGTGCCAGCAGCTTTGGGACAGTCCAAGAGACCCAGTACTTC.

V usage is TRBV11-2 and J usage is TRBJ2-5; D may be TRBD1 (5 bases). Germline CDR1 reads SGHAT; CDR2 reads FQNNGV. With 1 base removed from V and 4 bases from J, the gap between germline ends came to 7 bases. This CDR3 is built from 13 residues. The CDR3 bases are TGTGCCAGCAGCTTAGCTCAGGGAGAGACCCAGTACTTC. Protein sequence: CASSLAQGETQYF.

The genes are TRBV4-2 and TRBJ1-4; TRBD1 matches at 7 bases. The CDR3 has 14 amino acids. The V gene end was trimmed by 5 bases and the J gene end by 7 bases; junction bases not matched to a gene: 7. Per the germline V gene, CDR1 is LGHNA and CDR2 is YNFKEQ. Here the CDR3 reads CASSFSRGGEKLFF. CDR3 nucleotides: TGTGCCAGCAGCTTCAGCAGGGGGGGTGAAAAACTGTTTTTT.